Listed here are 17 T cell receptor beta chains from one sample, sequenced in a study of T cell repertoires in cytomegalovirus infection. In TCRdb, the reads were re-called with MiXCR into one record per CDR3 protein. Of just over 450,000 distinct CDR3 sequences in the sample, about 42% were seen once. These receptors lack a known antigen. The sample in question was cultured PBMCs, obtained from culture after CMV antigen stimulation. Receptor source: a human donor in good health (CMV status not recorded). Some clones in this sample may be carry-over from other donors' samples.

The table lists this clonotype with a few counts. This CDR3 is CASRNTGPYEQFF. As DNA, the CDR3 is TGTGCCAGCCGCAATACGGGACCCTATGAGCAGTTCTTC. V gene TRBV6-2 or TRBV6-3 combines with J gene TRBJ2-1; D tentatively fits TRBD1 or TRBD2 (5 bases each). There are 13 residues in the CDR3. Germline V gene lookup returns CDR1 MNHEY and CDR2 SVGEGT. V lost 8 bases to trimming and J lost 8 bases, with 16 bases between them.

This clonotype has more than one count but fewer than ten. This chain links TRBV18 with TRBJ2-1; no firm D call. Looked up from germline, CDR1 is KGHSH and CDR2 is LQKENI. This CDR3 comprises 15 residues. V lost 1 base to trimming and J lost 7 bases, with 14 bases between them. CDR3 coding DNA: TGTGCCAGCTCACCACGTTTGGCGGAAGGGAATGAGCAGTTCTTC. It codes for CASSPRLAEGNEQFF. Together with reference TRBV18 and TRBJ2-1, the CDR3 gives the full variable domain: NAGVMQNPRHLVRRRGQEARLRCSPMKGHSHVYWYRQLPEEGLKFMVYLQKENIIDESGMPKERFSAEFPKEGPSILRIQQVVRGDSAAYFCASSPRLAEGNEQFFGPGTRLTVL.

This clonotype has more than one count but fewer than ten. The chain recombines TRBV6-2 or TRBV6-3 with TRBJ2-1, with TRBD1 matching 7 bases. CDR1 is MNHEY and CDR2 is SVGEGT in the germline V gene. J was trimmed by 2 bases and V by 7 bases; bases with no gene match: 5. The CDR3 has 14 amino acids. DNA for the CDR3: TGTGCCAGCATAGGGCAGGGGGCCTACAATGAGCAGTTCTTC. Protein sequence: CASIGQGAYNEQFF.

Ten or more counts support this clonotype. The rearrangement links TRBV7-2 to TRBJ2-3, with 7 bases fitting TRBD2. This CDR3 is built from 15 residues. J was trimmed by 3 bases and V by 5 bases; bases with no gene match: 8. Germline V gives CDR1 SGHTA, CDR2 FQGNSA. CDR3 amino acids: CASSPQGGVTDTQYF. CDR3 DNA: TGTGCCAGCAGCCCTCAGGGAGGGGTGACAGATACGCAGTATTTT.

This clonotype has just a few counts. J is TRBJ2-3 and V is TRBV6-1; D is undetermined. This CDR3 region has 13 residues. V gave up 6 bases and J gave up 6 bases, with 13 bases separating them. Germline-derived CDR1 and CDR2 are MNHNS and SASEGT. The CDR3 region is CASRAIRSDTQYF. The CDR3 region has the DNA TGTGCCAGCAGGGCTATACGAAGCGATACGCAGTATTTT.

This rearrangement joins TRBV12-3 or TRBV12-4 to TRBJ2-1; maybe TRBD2 (6 bases). The CDR3 has 17 residues. Trimming stripped 3 bases from V and 0 bases from J, with 15 bases between. DNA of the CDR3: TGTGCCAGCAGTTTCGGTTCGCGGGGCAGCTCCTACAATGAGCAGTTCTTC. Encoded protein: CASSFGSRGSSYNEQFF.

This clonotype was seen repeatedly, ten times or more. The chain couples TRBV7-8 to TRBJ1-1, with a weak D call TRBD1 (6 bases). The V end lost 3 bases, the J end lost 5 bases, and 13 bases lay between the germline ends. From germline, CDR1 is SGHVS and CDR2 FQNEAQ. This CDR3 contains 14 residues. The CDR3 nucleotides read TGTGCCAGCAGCTTCAATCAAGGGGGAACTGAAGCTTTCTTT. Translation: CASSFNQGGTEAFF.

The chain combines TRBV14 with TRBJ1-6; D ambiguous. V lost 0 bases and J 9 bases, leaving 6 bases between the germline ends. CDR3 length equals 13 residues. The germline gives CDR1 SGHDN, CDR2 FVKESK. For the CDR3, the DNA is TGTGCCAGCAGCCAAGACATGACTTCACCCCTCCACTTT. This gives the protein CASSQDMTSPLHF.

V usage is TRBV11-2 and J usage is TRBJ2-2; no firm D call. V was shortened by 2 bases and J by 3 bases, with 13 bases between the two germline ends. There are 16 residues in the CDR3. The germline gives CDR1 SGHAT, CDR2 FQNNGV. CDR3 nucleotide sequence: TGTGCCAGCAGCTTAAGATCCCCCTTTTACACCGGGGAGCTGTTTTTT. Its translation is CASSLRSPFYTGELFF.

The chain links TRBV10-1 to TRBJ2-2; unclear D gene. Deletions cut 2 bases from V and 2 bases from J, with 0 bases between. The CDR3 contains 12 residues. Germline V gene sequence: CDR1 WNHNN, CDR2 SYGVQD (reference sequence). CDR3 region: CASSENTGELFF. The CDR3 DNA is TGCGCCAGCAGTGAGAACACCGGGGAGCTGTTTTTT.

The rearrangement uses TRBV20-1 and TRBJ2-5; tentatively, D is TRBD1 (6 bases). Between the trimmed V and J ends, which lost 4 bases and 5 bases, there was a span of 17 bases. The CDR3 is made up of 14 amino acids. The germline V gene has CDR1 DFQATT and CDR2 SNEGSKA (reference sequence). In DNA, the CDR3 is TGCAGTGCTATTGCTCCTAGGGGGTCCGAGACCCAGTACTTC. It specifies CSAIAPRGSETQYF.

The gene calls are TRBV19 and TRBJ2-1; 8 nucleotides line up with TRBD2. The CDR3 is 14 residues long. From germline, CDR1 is LNHDA and CDR2 SQIVND (reference sequence). The V and J ends lost 4 bases and 6 bases, in that order; junction bases with no gene match: 5. The chain's CDR3 is CASSNGLAGNEQFF. Written as DNA, the CDR3 is TGTGCCAGTAGTAACGGACTAGCTGGCAATGAGCAGTTCTTC. The whole variable domain, filled in from reference TRBV19 and TRBJ2-1, reads DGGITQSPKYLFRKEGQNVTLSCEQNLNHDAMYWYRQDPGQGLRLIYYSQIVNDFQKGDIAEGYSVSREKKESFPLTVTSAQKNPTAFYLCASSNGLAGNEQFFGPGTRLTVL.

This sequence joins TRBV20-1 and TRBJ2-7, with D hard to call. The CDR3 is made up of 12 amino acids. V lost 8 bases, J lost 0 bases, and 11 bases lay in between. CDR1 and CDR2 from the germline V gene are DFQATT and SNEGSKA (reference sequence). The CDR3 DNA reads as TGCAGTCTAAGAAGGAGCTCCTACGAGCAGTACTTC. This codes for CSLRRSSYEQYF.

This clonotype was seen a few times. The chain couples TRBV6-1 to TRBJ2-2, with D perhaps TRBD1 or TRBD2 (5 bases each). Germline assignment: CDR1 MNHNS and CDR2 SASEGT. V lost 11 bases, J lost 0 bases, and 7 bases lay in between. This CDR3 has 12 residues. The CDR3 DNA reads TGTGCCGGGACCACGAACACCGGGGAGCTGTTTTTT. Encoded protein: CAGTTNTGELFF.

This chain connects TRBV5-1 to TRBJ2-2; TRBD1 matches 7 bases. V gave up 7 bases and J gave up 0 bases; unmatched junction bases: 12. Germline CDR1 SGHRS, CDR2 YFSETQ. The CDR3 loop spans 17 amino acids. In DNA form, the CDR3 reads TGCGCCAGCTTTCACCGACCCGGGACAGCGAACACCGGGGAGCTGTTTTTT. Translated: CASFHRPGTANTGELFF.

This clonotype was counted a few times. This sequence joins TRBV18 and TRBJ2-7; D unclear. The germline V gene encodes CDR1 KGHSH and CDR2 LQKENI. CDR3 length: 13 amino acids. The ends were cut back, 3 bases at V and 5 bases at J, with 11 bases in the middle. Written as DNA, the CDR3 is TGTGCCAGCTCACCCCCCGGGCACCACGAGCAGTACTTC. Protein: CASSPPGHHEQYF.

The V gene is TRBV19, the J gene TRBJ1-2; possibly TRBD1 for D (5 bases). Germline V gene sequence: CDR1 LNHDA, CDR2 SQIVND (reference sequence). This CDR3 region has 14 residues. V was cut by 6 bases and J by 1 base, with 12 bases left in between. The CDR3 DNA sequence: TGTGCCAGTAGGAAAACTCAGGGTAACTATGGCTACACCTTC. Translating gives CASRKTQGNYGYTF.